Listed here is a single TCR beta chain. The antigen is unknown. The sample comes from a study of T cells expressing NK-cell markers. Across the study: The TCR beta repertoires originated in sorted CD3+CD56+NKG2C+, CD3+CD56+NKG2C- and CD3+CD56-NKG2C+ T cells. Seven donors tested HCMV-seropositive and one tested seronegative among the eight sequenced.

The germline gives CDR1 MNHNS, CDR2 SASEGT. This CDR3 has 13 residues. Study-wide points: Dominant NKG2C+ clonotypes made up about 1.0-7.5% of CD8+ T cells in a handful of donors. Whether expanded NKG2C+ T cell clones recognized HCMV stayed uncertain.

TCRdb reprocessed the 5' RACE reads, keeping one entry per CDR3 protein, no DNA. The clone table shows some 190,000 distinct CDR3 sequences, with the ten largest holding 20%. V gene TRBV6-1 combines with J gene TRBJ2-1. This receptor was taken from a man aged 18-69 years in good health. Sequencing was performed on blood T cells: a sorted CD56 or NKG2C T cell subset, CD4+ or CD8+ T cells, or bulk PBMC T cells (not recorded which). The CDR3 sequence: CASSLGSSNEQFF.